Listed here is a single T cell receptor (beta chain). Original data processing: Nucleated cell counts were estimated from reference gene primer amplification. Clones were sequenced by immunoSEQ multiplex PCR, and TCRdb holds only the in-frame ones, with some missing. The V and J calls and clone size are taken from that table; D and trimming were inferred from the DNA. The sample yields about 83,000 clones, 70% to 90% seen once. This entry is derived from a study of blood T cell repertoires in COVID-19. Study overall: Acute and convalescent COVID-19 specimens originated in the United States, Italy and Spain. Sources were T cells, B-cell-depleted T cells, or PBMCs; the material itself was cDNA or gDNA.

Trimming stripped 1 base from V and 3 bases from J, with 10 bases between. The length of the CDR3 is 14 residues. The germline CDR1 and CDR2 sequences are LGHDT and YNNKEL (reference sequence). V and J are TRBV3-1 (or the pseudogene TRBV3-2) and TRBJ2-7; a possible D gene is TRBD1 (5 bases). The source of this sequence is an older man with active or convalescent COVID-19. The sample taken for sequencing was peripheral blood. The CDR3 spells CASSQGGHRYEQYV. DNA for the CDR3: TGTGCCAGCAGCCAAGGCGGACACCGCTACGAGCAGTACGTC.